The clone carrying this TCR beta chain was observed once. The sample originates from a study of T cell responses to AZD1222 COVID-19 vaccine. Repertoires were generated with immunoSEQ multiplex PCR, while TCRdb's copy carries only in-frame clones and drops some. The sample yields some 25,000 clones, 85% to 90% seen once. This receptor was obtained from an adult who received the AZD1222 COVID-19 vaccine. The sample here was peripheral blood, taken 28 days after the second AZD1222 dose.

CDR3 bases: TGTGCCAGCAGCTCGCGGGACAGGGTTGTTGGCTACACCTTC. Protein product: CASSSRDRVVGYTF. This chain joins TRBV7-3 and TRBJ1-2, with 9 bases fitting TRBD1. Germline CDR1 reads SGHTA; CDR2 reads FQGTGA. V lost 4 bases to trimming and J lost 7 bases; unmatched junction nucleotides: 7. The CDR3 contains 14 residues.